The entry below describes one T cell receptor (beta chain). This record belongs to a study of blood T cell repertoires in COVID-19. Background on the study: The United States, Italy and Spain provided the acute and convalescent COVID-19 samples.

Original processing methods: Using reference gene primer amplification, nucleated cell counts were estimated. Profiled with immunoSEQ multiplex PCR; TCRdb holds only in-frame clones, not every one. The V and J calls and clone size come from that table; D and trimming were worked out from the DNA. The table has around 7,800 clones, about 83% seen once. V was pared by 2 bases and J by 5 bases, with 12 bases between. The CDR3 is 14 residues long. The germline V gene has CDR1 MNHNY and CDR2 SVGAGI (reference sequence). Sequences were obtained from peripheral blood. V gene TRBV6-6 combines with J gene TRBJ2-5; D gene uncertain. This receptor was identified in a woman aged 55-75 years with active COVID-19. For the CDR3, the DNA is TGTGCCAGCAGTTACGGGCAGCCTCGTGAGACCCAGTACTTC. As protein: CASSYGQPRETQYF.